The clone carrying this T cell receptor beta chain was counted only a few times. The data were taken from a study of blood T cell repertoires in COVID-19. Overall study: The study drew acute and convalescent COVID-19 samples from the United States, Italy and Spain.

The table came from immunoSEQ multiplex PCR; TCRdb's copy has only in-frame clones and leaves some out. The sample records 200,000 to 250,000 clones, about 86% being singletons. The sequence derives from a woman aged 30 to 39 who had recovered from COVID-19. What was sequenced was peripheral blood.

The CDR3 DNA follows: TGTGCCAGCAGCTTGGGACAGCTGAATTCACCCCTCCACTTT. Protein product: CASSLGQLNSPLHF. The V call is TRBV11-2, the J call TRBJ1-6, with TRBD1 matching over 7 bases. Germline trimming cut 3 bases from V and 7 bases from J; bases unmatched to any gene: 3. There are 14 residues in the CDR3. CDR1 SGHAT and CDR2 FQNNGV come from the germline V gene.